This T cell receptor beta chain was captured in a study of response to subunit inactivated influenza vaccine. Via MiXCR, TCRdb re-called the RT-PCR reads, giving one row per CDR3 protein. The sample lists about 800,000 distinct CDR3 sequences, approximately 21% seen once, with around 9.6% in the top ten. J lost 6 bases, V lost 7 bases, and 7 bases had no gene match. Germline V lookup: CDR1 MNHNS, CDR2 SASEGT. The length of the CDR3 is 15 residues. Details on this clonotype: Its matching antigen is unknown.

The study, taken as a whole, reports: The authors suggested that few new T cells are recruited per seasonal influenza vaccination.

Sample: PBMCs from blood, taken less than 6 days after vaccination. The TCR sequence derives from a man aged 50-60 years who received an inactivated influenza vaccine. The chain has TRBV6-1 and TRBJ2-3, with 13 bases that match TRBD2. As DNA, the CDR3 is TGTGCCAGCATCCGGACTAGCGGGGGTTTGGATACGCAGTATTTT. Translation: CASIRTSGGLDTQYF.